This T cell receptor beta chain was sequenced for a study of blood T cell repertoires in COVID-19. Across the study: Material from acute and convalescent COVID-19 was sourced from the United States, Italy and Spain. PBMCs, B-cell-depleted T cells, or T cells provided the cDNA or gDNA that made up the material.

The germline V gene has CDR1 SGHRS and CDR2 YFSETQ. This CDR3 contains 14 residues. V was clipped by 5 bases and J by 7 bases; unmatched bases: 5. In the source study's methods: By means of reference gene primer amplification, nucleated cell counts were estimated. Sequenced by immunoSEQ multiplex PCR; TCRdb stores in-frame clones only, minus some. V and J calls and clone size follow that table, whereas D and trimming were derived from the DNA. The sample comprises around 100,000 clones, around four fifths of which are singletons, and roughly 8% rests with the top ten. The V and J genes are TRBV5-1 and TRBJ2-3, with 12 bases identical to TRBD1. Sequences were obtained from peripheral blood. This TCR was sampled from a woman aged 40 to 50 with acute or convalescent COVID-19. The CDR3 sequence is CASSGTGGRYTQYF. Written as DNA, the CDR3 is TGCGCCAGCAGTGGGACAGGGGGCCGATATACGCAGTATTTT.